A selection of T cell receptor beta chains follows, all from one sample in a study of regulatory T cells in long-lasting Graves disease. TCRdb recomputed calls from the multiplex PCR reads with MiXCR, one row per CDR3 protein. The table has more than 300,000 distinct CDR3 sequences, about 23% seen once; the top ten hold about 27%. Sample: peripheral blood mononuclear cells (PBMCs), taken when the disease was refractory, from a patient treated with antithyroid drugs. The receptors derive from a woman aged 35 to 49 with Graves disease. Each CDR3 is given without its conserved first and last residue. Each record gives: J gene, V gene, CDR3 protein.

TRBJ2-5	TRBV7-2	ASSLVRGGEETQY
TRBJ1-5	TRBV28	ASSLTGAGVDQPQH
TRBJ2-5	TRBV7-9	ASSSNRGTSGSVETQY
TRBJ2-7	TRBV6-1	ASSNGGGRYEQY
TRBJ1-1	TRBV7-9	ASSLVGTTEAF
TRBJ2-7	TRBV28	ASSPGTSGPYEQY
TRBJ1-1	TRBV2	ASSDVGARSEAF
TRBJ2-7	TRBV14	ASSQELYEQY
TRBJ2-3	TRBV3-1	ASSSSGRIDTQY
TRBJ1-2	TRBV20-1	SAKDGGGLYGYT
TRBJ2-7	TRBV19	ASSTYYVTGYEQY
TRBJ1-4	TRBV6-1	ASGSAFEKLF
TRBJ1-1	TRBV19	ASSTLQGKGTEAF
TRBJ2-2	TRBV20-1	SAETRTSGNTGELF
TRBJ2-7	TRBV4-1	ASSQGYTSYEQY
TRBJ2-7	TRBV20-1	SAREISGWASYEQY
TRBJ2-7	TRBV20-1	SAPVRGSSYEQY
TRBJ2-7	TRBV28	AVTDRYEQY
TRBJ1-5	TRBV12-3/TRBV12-4	ASSLRALNQPQH
TRBJ1-6	TRBV7-3	ASSHANSPLH
TRBJ2-7	TRBV6-5	ASSYSSSSYEQY
TRBJ1-4	TRBV2	ASRGTPGAEKLF
TRBJ1-1	TRBV3-1	ASSQSGTVTEAF
TRBJ2-7	TRBV27	ASSFSGSGGGYEQY
TRBJ1-2	TRBV7-2	ASSPRGNYGYT
TRBJ2-7	TRBV19	ASSPLGQGRSYEQY
TRBJ2-2	TRBV6-1	ASSESVGLVGELF
TRBJ1-4	TRBV27	ASSLFTARNEKLF
TRBJ1-6	TRBV28	ASSLGVRSPLH
TRBJ1-1	TRBV7-2	ASSKRQGKSTEAF
TRBJ1-5	TRBV6-1	ASSAGANSNQPQH